This is a list of T cell receptor beta chains from one sample in a study of T cells in Graves' hyperthyroidism and ophthalmopathy. Via MiXCR, TCRdb re-called the multiplex PCR reads, giving one row per CDR3 protein. The table shows approximately 610,000 distinct CDR3 sequences, with about 15% occurring only once. The sample taken for sequencing was blood. The receptors stem from a woman aged 40 to 50 with Graves' ophthalmopathy. Both conserved end residues are part of each CDR3. The order of the fields is J gene, D gene, clone size, V gene, CDR3 DNA, CDR3 protein. D genes are given only for firm matches. Clone sizes are given selectively: once, few, many, or a class where the clone is expanded.

TRBJ2-7 | TRBD1 | many | TRBV28 | TGTGCCAGCAGTCCTGAAACCGGGACAGGGAAGGACGAGCAGTACTTC | CASSPETGTGKDEQYF
TRBJ2-7 | TRBD2 | many | TRBV10-3 | TGTGCCATCAGTGGTTTAACGGGAGGGCAGGACGAGCAGTACTTC | CAISGLTGGQDEQYF
TRBJ1-2 | - | - | TRBV6-1 | TGTGCCAGCAGCTTGGACGGTGCCCTATATGGCTACACCTTC | CASSLDGALYGYTF
TRBJ2-5 | - | few | TRBV28 | TGTGCCAGCAGTTCAGGGGTATACCAAGAGACCCAGTACTTC | CASSSGVYQETQYF
TRBJ2-7 | - | many | TRBV27 | TGTGCCAGCAGCCGGATCAGCTCCTACGAGCAGTACTTC | CASSRISSYEQYF
TRBJ2-5 | TRBD2 | many | TRBV10-3 | TGTGCCATCACTCCTAGCGGGGACCAAGAGACCCAGTACTTC | CAITPSGDQETQYF
TRBJ2-7 | - | many | TRBV28 | TGTGCCAGCAGTTTTTATTCCAGCCTAAACTACGAGCAGTACTTC | CASSFYSSLNYEQYF
TRBJ2-7 | - | - | TRBV30 | TGTGCCTGGAGTGATGGACTTACCTACGAGCAGTACTTC | CAWSDGLTYEQYF
TRBJ1-1 | - | many | TRBV28 | TGTGCCAGCATCCGGACAGTGAACACTGAAGCTTTCTTT | CASIRTVNTEAFF
TRBJ2-7 | - | few | TRBV7-2 | TGTGCCAGCAGCTTAGGTGGGCACTACGAGCAGTACTTC | CASSLGGHYEQYF
TRBJ2-4 | TRBD1 | - | TRBV7-9 | TGTGCCAGCAGCTCGACAGGGGCGGGGGCCAAAAACATTCAGTACTTC | CASSSTGAGAKNIQYF
TRBJ2-3 | - | many | TRBV5-6 | TGTGCCAGCAGCCAGATGACTGGGGCCCCTAGCACAGATACGCAGTATTTT | CASSQMTGAPSTDTQYF
TRBJ2-7 | TRBD2 | many | TRBV6-2/TRBV6-3 | TGTGCCAGCAACCGACTAGCGGGAGGGGCCTACGAGCAGTACTTC | CASNRLAGGAYEQYF
TRBJ2-7 | - | few | TRBV27 | TGTGCCAGCAGCCCCCTCGGCGGGATAGGCGAGCAGTACTTC | CASSPLGGIGEQYF
TRBJ2-4 | - | - | TRBV7-2 | TGTGCCAGCAGCCAAGGATCCGGTGTTTACATTCAGTACTTC | CASSQGSGVYIQYF
TRBJ2-5 | TRBD2 | many | TRBV27 | TGTGCCAGCAGTCTTGGACTAGCGGGAGTCATGGAGACCCAGTACTTC | CASSLGLAGVMETQYF
TRBJ2-7 | TRBD2 | many | TRBV12-3/TRBV12-4 | TGTGCCAGCAGTTTCCGCGGGAGGCCCGACTACGAGCAGTACTTC | CASSFRGRPDYEQYF
TRBJ2-7 | TRBD1 | many | TRBV12-3/TRBV12-4 | TGTGCCAGCAGTCCCCGGGACAGGGTACGCGAGCAGTACTTC | CASSPRDRVREQYF
TRBJ2-2 | - | many | TRBV7-9 | TGTGCCAGCAGCTCCCTTAGGGAGAGGGAGCTGTTTTTT | CASSSLRERELFF
TRBJ2-7 | TRBD2 | once | TRBV2 | TGTGCCAGCGGTCGGCTAGCGGGAGGGCGCTACGAGCAGTACTTC | CASGRLAGGRYEQYF
TRBJ2-4 | TRBD1 | many | TRBV27 | TGTGCCAGCAGTACGGGACAGGGAAACATTCAGTACTTC | CASSTGQGNIQYF
TRBJ2-1 | TRBD2 | many | TRBV6-5 | TGTGCCAGCAGTTACCCTACGGGGAGCGGGAGACCCTACAATGAGCAGTTCTTC | CASSYPTGSGRPYNEQFF
TRBJ2-1 | - | many | TRBV28 | TGTGCCAGCAGCTTTAGGGGCGATATTGAGCAGTTCTTC | CASSFRGDIEQFF
TRBJ2-5 | TRBD2 | many | TRBV24-1 | TGTGCCACCAGTGACTCTGGGGGAGGGCCCGTGGTGAGAGAGACCCAGTACTTC | CATSDSGGGPVVRETQYF
TRBJ2-7 | - | many | TRBV15 | TGTGCCACCAGCGCCCGGACAGCCCCCAACGAGCAGTACTTC | CATSARTAPNEQYF
TRBJ2-7 | TRBD2 | - | TRBV28 | TGTGCCAGCAGTTCGGGACTAGCGGGAGGGCCTTTAGACTACGAGCAGTACTTC | CASSSGLAGGPLDYEQYF
TRBJ1-5 | TRBD1 | many | TRBV15 | TGTGCCACCAGCAGAGATTTAGGGACAGGGCAGCCCCAGCATTTT | CATSRDLGTGQPQHF
TRBJ1-1 | TRBD1 | many | TRBV20-1 | TGCAGTGCTGGAAGGACAGGGTCGAACACTGAAGCTTTCTTT | CSAGRTGSNTEAFF
TRBJ2-7 | - | - | TRBV6-1 | TGTGCCAGCAGTGAAGCGATCGGGTACGAGCAGTACTTC | CASSEAIGYEQYF
TRBJ1-6 | - | - | TRBV5-1 | TGCGCCAGCAGCCCGGTCCCCGATGATTATTCACCCCTCCACTTT | CASSPVPDDYSPLHF
TRBJ2-7 | - | many | TRBV28 | TGTGCCAGCAGTTTGTACTCCGGTCGGAGTTACGAGCAGTACTTC | CASSLYSGRSYEQYF
TRBJ1-1 | - | many | TRBV29-1 | TGCAGCGTTGCCAGGGCGAGGAACACTGAAGCTTTCTTT | CSVARARNTEAFF
TRBJ2-7 | TRBD1 | many | TRBV12-3/TRBV12-4 | TGTGCCAGCAGTGCCCAGGACAGGGGGCTCTACGAGCAGTACTTC | CASSAQDRGLYEQYF
TRBJ2-2 | TRBD2 | - | TRBV12-3/TRBV12-4 | TGTGCCAGCAGTTTAGCGCTGGGACTAGCGGGAGAGGGCGGGAAGCTGTTTTTT | CASSLALGLAGEGGKLFF
TRBJ2-7 | - | many | TRBV20-1 | TGCAGTGCTAGAGCGATCCTCCAGATTTCGACCGAGCAGTACTTC | CSARAILQISTEQYF
TRBJ1-1 | - | few | TRBV10-3 | TGTGCCATCAAGGGAGACGGCATGAACACTGAAGCTTTCTTT | CAIKGDGMNTEAFF
TRBJ2-1 | - | many | TRBV20-1 | TGCAGTGCTAGAGCCGACAGCTACAATGAGCAGTTCTTC | CSARADSYNEQFF
TRBJ2-7 | TRBD1 | many | TRBV20-1 | TGCAGTGCTACTTACTTTAGGACAGGGTCGGACGAGCAGTACTTC | CSATYFRTGSDEQYF
TRBJ2-7 | - | many | TRBV28 | TGTGCCAGCACAGGCGGAAGGCTGTACGAGCAGTACTTC | CASTGGRLYEQYF
TRBJ1-1 | - | - | TRBV28 | TGTGCCAGCAGCCTCGCGGGGGTCCGGGGTTTCTTT | CASSLAGVRGFF
TRBJ1-5 | - | many | TRBV6-1 | TGTGCCACCGGAGAGGGGCAGAATAGCAATCAGCCCCAGCATTTT | CATGEGQNSNQPQHF
TRBJ1-1 | - | - | TRBV10-3 | TGTGCCATCAGCAGGTTGGGGGGGAACACTGAAGCTTTCTTT | CAISRLGGNTEAFF
TRBJ2-5 | TRBD1 | - | TRBV28 | TGTGCCAGTGACAGGGGGGAAGTAGAGACCCAGTACTTC | CASDRGEVETQYF
TRBJ1-2 | TRBD1 | many | TRBV5-1 | TGCGCCAGCAGCCCGACAGGGGAAGGCTACACCTTC | CASSPTGEGYTF
TRBJ2-5 | - | many | TRBV2 | TGTGCCAGGAGGGGAGAATTCCAAGAGACCCAGTACTTC | CARRGEFQETQYF
TRBJ2-5 | - | many | TRBV24-1 | TGTGCCACCAGTGATTTTGAGGGACGCGGCCAAGAGACCCAGTACTTC | CATSDFEGRGQETQYF